The 21 T cell receptor beta chains below all came from one sample that was sequenced in a study of cytomegalovirus exposure and HLA in healthy donors. The PCR ran on 60 Vbeta and 13 Jbeta primers. TCRdb keeps only in-frame clones here, not all; method: immunoSEQ multiplex PCR. In the table there are about 260,000 clones, just under 85% of which are singletons. The specimen sequenced was PBMCs. The source of these receptors is a middle-aged woman in good health and CMV-seropositive.

This clone appeared a single time. The chain recombines TRBV30 with TRBJ2-3; 8 nucleotides align to TRBD1. V was clipped by 2 bases and J by 5 bases; unmatched bases: 9. Germline V gives CDR1 GTSNPN, CDR2 SVGIG (reference sequence). The CDR3 length is 15 residues. CDR3 protein: CAWSFRTGYKDTQYF. The CDR3 nucleotides are TGTGCCTGGAGTTTTCGGACAGGGTACAAAGATACGCAGTATTTT.

The chain is built from TRBV19 and TRBJ1-3; 11 positions match TRBD1. The V and J ends lost 4 bases and 0 bases, in that order; junction bases with no gene match: 17. CDR1 is LNHDA and CDR2 is SQIVND in the germline V gene (reference sequence). The CDR3 is made up of 21 amino acids. CDR3 in amino acids: CASSTRDRGKKKGASGNTIYF. In DNA, the CDR3 is TGTGCCAGTAGTACGCGGGACAGGGGGAAGAAAAAAGGGGCCTCTGGAAACACCATATATTTT.

This chain uses TRBV28 with TRBJ2-7; 9 bases line up with TRBD2. Germline CDR1 reads MDHEN; CDR2 reads SYDVKM. Trimming took 8 bases from V and 5 from J; bases not matched to a gene: 19. This CDR3 contains 17 residues. The DNA of the CDR3 is TGTGCCAGCGGACCAGGCCCCCAGCGGGAGGCTTTCGACGAGCAGTACTTC. This sequence encodes CASGPGPQREAFDEQYF.

The chain employs TRBV27 and TRBJ2-7; D not resolved. V was trimmed by 5 bases and J by 2 bases, leaving 10 bases between them. CDR3 length equals 13 residues. Germline CDR1 and CDR2: MNHEY and SMNVEV (reference sequence). The CDR3 nucleotides read TGTGCCAGCAGTCGGCGGATCACCTACGAGCAGTACTTC. It yields the protein CASSRRITYEQYF.

The chain has TRBV2 and TRBJ2-5; 12 positions agree with TRBD2. CDR3 length: 15 amino acids. Per germline, CDR1 SNHLY and CDR2 FYNNEI. V shed 6 bases, J shed 2 bases, and the junction held 4 bases outside the gene matches. CDR3 protein: CASRPLAGGQETQYF. CDR3 bases: TGTGCCAGCAGGCCACTAGCGGGAGGTCAAGAGACCCAGTACTTC.

This sequence joins TRBV5-8 and TRBJ2-3, with D possibly being TRBD2 (6 bases). The V and J ends lost 0 bases and 3 bases respectively, with 8 bases between them. CDR3 length equals 14 residues. The germline CDR1 and CDR2 sequences are SGHTS and YDEGEE. The CDR3 spells CASSLAGGTDTQYF. DNA of the CDR3: TGTGCCAGCAGCTTGGCCGGGGGTACAGATACGCAGTATTTT.

This sequence joins TRBV10-3 and TRBJ1-3; TRBD1 matches at 7 bases. CDR1 is ENHRY and CDR2 is SYGVKD in the germline V gene. The V gene end was trimmed by 9 bases and the J gene end by 0 bases; junction bases not matched to a gene: 5. The CDR3 runs 14 residues. This CDR3 is CAMAGTASGNTIYF. The CDR3 DNA reads as TGTGCCATGGCAGGGACAGCCTCTGGAAACACCATATATTTT.

V gene TRBV11-2 combines with J gene TRBJ2-5; 11 positions agree with TRBD2. CDR3 size: 15 residues. V lost 5 bases to trimming and J lost 3 bases; unmatched junction nucleotides: 5. Per germline, CDR1 SGHAT and CDR2 FQNNGV. Here the CDR3 DNA reads TGTGCCAGCAGCCAACAGACTAGCGGGAAAGAGACCCAGTACTTC. It is translated as CASSQQTSGKETQYF.

The chain recombines TRBV28 with TRBJ2-1, with 11 bases that match TRBD2. The ends lost 3 bases at V and 6 bases at J; junction bases unmatched: 4. The CDR3 is 15 amino acids. CDR1 and CDR2 from the germline V gene are MDHEN and SYDVKM. CDR3 in amino acids: CASSLLAGGGNEQFF. CDR3 DNA sequence: TGTGCCAGCAGTTTGCTAGCGGGAGGAGGCAATGAGCAGTTCTTC.

This clone came up once. The V call is TRBV4-3, the J call TRBJ2-5, with 10 bases that match TRBD2. The J segment lost 1 base and the V segment lost 0 bases, leaving 17 bases of the junction unmatched. Germline lookup yields CDR1 LGHNA and CDR2 YSLEER. This CDR3 is 21 amino acids long. The CDR3 region has the DNA TGCGCCAGCAGCCAAGAGCCCAGCGGGAGGGCCATGTCCGCCTTCCAAGAGACCCAGTACTTC. Amino acids: CASSQEPSGRAMSAFQETQYF.

The V call is TRBV10-3, the J call TRBJ1-4; no definite D call. Trimming cost V 0 bases and J 7 bases, with 12 bases left between them. Germline assignment: CDR1 ENHRY and CDR2 SYGVKD. There are 15 residues in the CDR3. CDR3 sequence reads: CAISESGIEGEKLFF. The CDR3 DNA sequence: TGTGCCATCAGTGAGTCTGGCATCGAGGGTGAAAAACTGTTTTTT.

V is TRBV6-1 and J is TRBJ2-5, with a tentative D call TRBD1 (6 bases). The CDR3 consists of 16 residues. Looked up from germline, CDR1 is MNHNS and CDR2 is SASEGT. V shed 0 bases and J shed 5 bases, with 16 bases lying between them. As DNA, the CDR3 is TGTGCCAGCAGTGAAGCGCGAGGGGGATGGGTGGAGACCCAGTACTTC. Its translation: CASSEARGGWVETQYF.

The chain carries TRBV7-9 and TRBJ1-1; D is ambiguous. The CDR3 loop spans 15 amino acids. Germline V gene lookup returns CDR1 SEHNR and CDR2 FQNEAQ (reference sequence). V was clipped by 2 bases and J by 1 base, with 11 bases between them. CDR3 protein: CASSLSLGRNTEAFF. The CDR3 nucleotides are TGTGCCAGCAGCTTATCTCTGGGGAGGAACACTGAAGCTTTCTTT. The full variable domain, completed using reference TRBV7-9 and TRBJ1-1, is DTGVSQNPRHKITKRGQNVTFRCDPISEHNRLYWYRQTLGQGPEFLTYFQNEAQLEKSRLLSDRFSAERPKGSFSTLEIQRTEQGDSAMYLCASSLSLGRNTEAFFGQGTRLTVV.

The V gene is TRBV6-5, the J gene TRBJ2-7; 7 bases map to TRBD1. The CDR3 length is 15 residues. Germline CDR1 is MNHEY and CDR2 is SVGAGI. With V trimmed by 0 bases and J by 2 bases, 4 bases remained unmatched. The CDR3 DNA reads as TGTGCCAGCAGTTACTCTGGCCAGGGGGCCTACGAGCAGTACTTC. Translating it yields CASSYSGQGAYEQYF.

The chain couples TRBV27 to TRBJ2-1; 9 bases map to TRBD2. Per germline, CDR1 MNHEY and CDR2 SMNVEV (reference sequence). Germline trimming cut 7 bases from V and 5 bases from J; bases unmatched to any gene: 9. The CDR3 extends over 15 amino acids. The CDR3 DNA reads TGTGCCAGCACCCTACGGCCTAGCGGGAACAATGAGCAGTTCTTC. Protein product: CASTLRPSGNNEQFF.

J is TRBJ1-2 and V is TRBV30; tentative D call: TRBD1 (5 bases). The V end lost 2 bases, the J end lost 0 bases, and 13 bases lay between the germline ends. CDR3 size: 15 residues. Germline CDR1 and CDR2: GTSNPN and SVGIG (reference sequence). CDR3 sequence: CAWSSVGGTNYGYTF. CDR3 DNA sequence: TGTGCCTGGAGTTCCGTCGGGGGGACTAACTATGGCTACACCTTC.

The V call is TRBV25-1, the J call TRBJ2-7, with 12 bases aligning to TRBD2. CDR3 length equals 16 residues. Germline V gene sequence: CDR1 MGHDK, CDR2 SYGVNS. V was clipped by 3 bases and J by 3 bases; unmatched bases: 6. The CDR3 sequence: CASSDSTSGGFYEQYF. The CDR3 region has the DNA TGTGCCAGCAGTGATTCGACTAGCGGGGGTTTCTACGAGCAGTACTTC.

This clone has a handful of counts. The V gene is TRBV19, the J gene TRBJ2-1, with D unresolved. In germline, CDR1 is LNHDA, CDR2 SQIVND (reference sequence). V shed 7 bases and J shed 0 bases, with 10 bases lying between them. The CDR3 runs to 14 residues. CDR3 in DNA: TGTGCCAGTACCCAAAAGCCCTCCTACAATGAGCAGTTCTTC. Residues: CASTQKPSYNEQFF.

This rearrangement joins TRBV28 to TRBJ2-6, with D maybe TRBD2 (5 bases). Trimming removed 6 bases from V and 2 bases from J, with 20 bases in between. Germline CDR1 and CDR2: MDHEN and SYDVKM. The CDR3 runs 18 residues. CDR3 residues: CASSYIYAGSPGANVLTF. The CDR3 DNA sequence: TGTGCCAGCAGCTACATATACGCTGGGAGCCCTGGGGCCAACGTCCTGACTTTC.

This chain joins TRBV27 and TRBJ2-2; 9 bases fit TRBD1. The length of the CDR3 is 15 residues. With V trimmed by 6 bases and J by 4 bases, 6 bases remained unmatched. From germline, CDR1 is MNHEY and CDR2 SMNVEV (reference sequence). CDR3 amino acids: CASRHGTGITGELFF. Here the CDR3 DNA reads TGTGCCAGCAGGCACGGGACAGGGATCACCGGGGAGCTGTTTTTT.

This chain joins TRBV5-4 and TRBJ1-2; D may be TRBD1 (5 bases). This CDR3 is 12 amino acids long. Trimming left V 0 bases short and J 8 bases short, with 8 bases between. The germline V gene encodes CDR1 SGHNT and CDR2 YYREEE (reference sequence). CDR3 sequence reads: CASSLDGGGYTF. CDR3 nucleotides: TGTGCCAGCAGCTTGGATGGGGGGGGCTACACCTTC.